The clone carrying this T cell receptor (beta chain) was found many times. Using RNA transcripts as the source, TCR beta CDR3 regions were amplified. HTBI primers were the set used in a first-round RT-PCR of the TCR CDR3. MiXCR was run by TCRdb on the multiplex PCR reads, yielding one entry per CDR3 protein. The data show approximately 350,000 distinct CDR3 sequences, with nearly 15% seen just once and roughly a fifth held by the top ten. This entry comes from a study of T cells in Graves' hyperthyroidism and ophthalmopathy. The germline V gene encodes CDR1 LGHDT and CDR2 YNNKEL (reference sequence). The CDR3 extends over 13 amino acids. V lost 0 bases and J lost 7, with 10 bases in between.

The sequenced sample consisted of blood. The chain uses TRBV3-1 and TRBJ2-7; tentatively, D is TRBD1 or TRBD2 (6 bases each). The sequence was obtained from a woman aged 60-75 years with Graves' ophthalmopathy. The CDR3 sequence: CASSQDRGREQYF. As DNA, the CDR3 is TGTGCCAGCAGCCAAGATCGGGGGCGAGAGCAGTACTTC.